This T cell receptor (beta chain) was found in a study of post-analysis software for immune sequencing data. Whole-study results and caveats: Controls had lower frequencies than patients of five or six TRBV segments, which included TRBV5-6, TRBV5-1 and TRBV20-1.

Concerning this clonotype: Its target is unknown.

V shed 7 bases and J shed 0 bases, with 18 bases lying between them. This CDR3 has 16 residues. TCR beta libraries were prepared from cDNA with unique molecular identifiers. Between about 1 and 10 million T cells gave rise to a few hundred thousand cDNA molecules. TCRdb re-derived calls from the PCR reads in MiXCR, one entry per CDR3 protein. The table has about 820,000 distinct CDR3 sequences, approximately 57% seen once; the top ten hold 4% to 5.5%. Specimen: blood. The receptor was derived from a girl aged 10 to 17 with multiple sclerosis. The chain uses TRBV12-3 or TRBV12-4 and TRBJ1-2; TRBD1 might be the D (5 bases). The CDR3 spells CASTRGGALANYGYTF. CDR3 bases: TGTGCCAGCACCCGGGGAGGGGCTTTGGCTAACTATGGCTACACCTTC.